This T cell receptor beta chain was profiled in a study of T cells in Graves' hyperthyroidism and ophthalmopathy. The germline V gene has CDR1 LNHDA and CDR2 SQIVND (reference sequence). With 5 bases removed from V and 4 bases from J, the gap between germline ends came to 20 bases. The CDR3 extends over 16 amino acids. This clonotype showed up just a few times. Researchers took RNA transcripts and amplified the TCR beta CDR3 regions from them. Carried out on the TCR CDR3, a first-round RT-PCR used the HTBI primer set. MiXCR, applied by TCRdb to the multiplex PCR reads, yields one record per CDR3 protein. Of about 320,000 distinct CDR3 sequences in the sample, roughly 17% were seen once.

The origin of this receptor is a man aged 25 to 40 with Graves' hyperthyroidism. What was sequenced was blood. The chain recombines TRBV19 with TRBJ1-2; D perhaps matches TRBD1 (6 bases). The CDR3 DNA reads as TGTGCCAGTAGTGGTTCCTCTGGAGGGACATCCTATGGCTACACCTTC. It encodes CASSGSSGGTSYGYTF.